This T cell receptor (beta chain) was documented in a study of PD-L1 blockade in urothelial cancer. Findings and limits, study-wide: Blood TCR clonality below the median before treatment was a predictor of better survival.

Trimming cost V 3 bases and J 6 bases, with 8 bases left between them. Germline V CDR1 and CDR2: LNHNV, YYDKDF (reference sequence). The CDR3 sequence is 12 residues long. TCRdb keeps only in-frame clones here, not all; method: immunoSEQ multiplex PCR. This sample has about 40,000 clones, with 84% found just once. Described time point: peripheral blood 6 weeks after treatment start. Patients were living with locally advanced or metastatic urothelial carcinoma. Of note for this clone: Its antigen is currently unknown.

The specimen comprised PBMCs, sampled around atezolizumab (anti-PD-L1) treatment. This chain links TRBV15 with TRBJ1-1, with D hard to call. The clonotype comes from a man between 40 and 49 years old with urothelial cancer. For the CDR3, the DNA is TGTGCCACCAGCAGTGGACTGGCTGAAGCTTTCTTT. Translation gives CATSSGLAEAFF.